This T cell receptor (beta chain) was identified during a study of blood T cell repertoires in COVID-19. The overall study: T cells, B-cell-depleted T cells, or PBMCs provided the cDNA or gDNA that served as material.

Per the study methods: It was from reference gene primer amplification that nucleated cell counts were estimated. TCRdb's table, derived via immunoSEQ multiplex PCR, lists solely in-frame clones and lacks some. V, J and clone size are those of that table, while D and trimming were read from the DNA. The repertoire consists of around 75,000 clones, with about 89% occurring once and the leading ten covering about 0.56%. Trimming cost V 6 bases and J 5 bases, with 14 bases left between them. The germline V gene encodes CDR1 LNHDA and CDR2 SQIVND (reference sequence). The CDR3 totals 14 residues. Specimen: peripheral blood. The receptor was derived from a man aged 60 to 69 with acute or convalescent COVID-19. The genes are TRBV19 and TRBJ2-1, with D possibly matching TRBD2 (6 bases). CDR3 coding DNA: TGTGCCAGTAGAGTCCCTAGCGTCCACAATGAGCAGTTCTTC. The encoded protein is CASRVPSVHNEQFF.